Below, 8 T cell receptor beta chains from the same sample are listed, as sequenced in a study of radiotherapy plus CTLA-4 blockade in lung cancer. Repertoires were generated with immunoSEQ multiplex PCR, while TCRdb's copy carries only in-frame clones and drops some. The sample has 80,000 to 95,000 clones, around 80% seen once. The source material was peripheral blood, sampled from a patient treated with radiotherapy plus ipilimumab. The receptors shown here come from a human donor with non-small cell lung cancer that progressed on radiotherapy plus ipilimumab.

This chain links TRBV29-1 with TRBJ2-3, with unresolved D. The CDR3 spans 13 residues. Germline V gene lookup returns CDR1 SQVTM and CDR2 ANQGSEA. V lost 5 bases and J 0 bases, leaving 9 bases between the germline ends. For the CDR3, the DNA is TGCAGCGTTCAGCAGGATAGCACAGATACGCAGTATTTT. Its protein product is CSVQQDSTDTQYF.

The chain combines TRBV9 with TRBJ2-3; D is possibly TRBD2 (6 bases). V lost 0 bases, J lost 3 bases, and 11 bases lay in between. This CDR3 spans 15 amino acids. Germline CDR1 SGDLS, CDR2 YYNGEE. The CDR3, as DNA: TGTGCCAGCAGCGTAGGGGCGGGACCAACAGATACGCAGTATTTT. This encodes CASSVGAGPTDTQYF.

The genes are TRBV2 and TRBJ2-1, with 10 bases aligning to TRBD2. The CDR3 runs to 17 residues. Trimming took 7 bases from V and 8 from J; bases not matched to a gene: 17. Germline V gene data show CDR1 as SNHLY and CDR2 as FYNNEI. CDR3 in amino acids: CASIAALLAGVIDEQFF. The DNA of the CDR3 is TGTGCCAGCATCGCCGCCCTCCTAGCGGGAGTCATTGATGAGCAGTTCTTC. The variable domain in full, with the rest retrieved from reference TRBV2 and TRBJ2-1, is EPEVTQTPSHQVTQMGQEVILRCVPISNHLYFYWYRQILGQKVEFLVSFYNNEISEKSEIFDDQFSVERPDGSNFTLKIRSTKLEDSAMYFCASIAALLAGVIDEQFFGPGTRLTVL.

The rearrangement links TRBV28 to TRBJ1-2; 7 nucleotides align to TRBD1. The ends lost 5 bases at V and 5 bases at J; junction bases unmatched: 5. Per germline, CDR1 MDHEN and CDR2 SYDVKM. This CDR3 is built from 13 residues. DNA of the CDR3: TGTGCCAGCAGTAAGGGACAGAATTATGGCTACACCTTC. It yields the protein CASSKGQNYGYTF.

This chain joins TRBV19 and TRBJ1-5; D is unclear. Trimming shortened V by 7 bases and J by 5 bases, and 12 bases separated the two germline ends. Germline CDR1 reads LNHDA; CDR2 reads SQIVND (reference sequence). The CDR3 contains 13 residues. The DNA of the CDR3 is TGTGCCAGTACGGTCAGGAGCGATCAGCCCCAGCATTTT. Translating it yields CASTVRSDQPQHF.

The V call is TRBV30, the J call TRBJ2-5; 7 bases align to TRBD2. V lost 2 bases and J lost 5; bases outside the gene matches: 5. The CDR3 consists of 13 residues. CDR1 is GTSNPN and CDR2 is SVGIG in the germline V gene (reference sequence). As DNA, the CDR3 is TGTGCCTGGAGTCCGCGGGAGAAGGAGACCCAGTACTTC. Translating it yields CAWSPREKETQYF.

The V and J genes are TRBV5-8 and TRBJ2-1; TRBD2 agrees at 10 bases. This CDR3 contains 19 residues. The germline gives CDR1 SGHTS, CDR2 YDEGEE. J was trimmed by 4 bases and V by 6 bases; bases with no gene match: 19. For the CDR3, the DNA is TGTGCCAGCAAAATCACTGGCTTAGCGGGAGGCCAACTATACAATGAGCAGTTCTTC. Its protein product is CASKITGLAGGQLYNEQFF. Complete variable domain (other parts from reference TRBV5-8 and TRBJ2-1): EAGVTQSPTHLIKTRGQQATLRCSPISGHTSVYWYQQALGLGLQFLLWYDEGEERNRGNFPPRFSGRQFPNYSSELNVNALELEDSALYLCASKITGLAGGQLYNEQFFGPGTRLTVL.

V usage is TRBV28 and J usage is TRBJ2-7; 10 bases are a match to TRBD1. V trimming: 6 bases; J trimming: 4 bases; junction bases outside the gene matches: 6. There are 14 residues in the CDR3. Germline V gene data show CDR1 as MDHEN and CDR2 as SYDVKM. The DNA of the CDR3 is TGTGCCAGCAGCCTCGACAGGGGGCAATACGAGCAGTACTTC. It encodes CASSLDRGQYEQYF.